This T cell receptor beta chain was sequenced during a study of beta chain features in type 1 diabetes. Sequencing targeted expressed TCRB transcripts, as all isolated RNA had been reverse transcribed. Some clones are missing from TCRdb's copy, which holds only in-frame ones; the method was immunoSEQ multiplex PCR. The data hold more than 130,000 clones, with 6.5% to 8.5% observed a single time. The germline gives CDR1 SGHVS, CDR2 FQNEAQ. The CDR3 sequence is 15 residues long. Trimming cost V 0 bases and J 3 bases, with 12 bases left between them. The V and J genes are TRBV7-8 and TRBJ2-7, with D possibly matching TRBD2 (6 bases). Sequencing was done on a sample of central memory CD4+ T cells from blood. This TCR derives from a woman in her 30s in good health. CDR3 nucleotide sequence: TGTGCCAGCAGCTTAGCCGGGGGACTGGACTACGAGCAGTACTTC. Translated, it gives CASSLAGGLDYEQYF. The whole variable domain, filled in from reference TRBV7-8 and TRBJ2-7, reads GAGVSQSPRYKVAKRGQDVALRCDPISGHVSLFWYQQALGQGPEFLTYFQNEAQLDKSGLPSDRFFAERPEGSVSTLKIQRTQQEDSAVYLCASSLAGGLDYEQYFGPGTRLTVT.